The rows below give T cell receptor beta chains drawn from one sample of a study of human T cells and chemical hapten exposure. TCRdb re-called the RACE reads through MiXCR, storing one row per CDR3 protein. In the table there are some 36,000 distinct CDR3 sequences, 7.6% of which are singletons. The sequences come from whole blood, collected in connection with sensitization to the hapten diphenylcyclopropenone (DPC). The receptors shown here come from a woman in her forties or fifties with alopecia areata. Some clones in this sample may be carry-over from other donors' samples. The CDR3 runs from the conserved cysteine through the conserved F or W. D genes are given only for firm matches. Expanded clones are given a class, and other clones once, few, many or no size at all.

j_call d_call v_call clone_size cdr3_aa cdr3_nt
TRBJ2-7 TRBD1 TRBV7-6 many CASSFAGTGSDEQYF TGTGCCAGCAGCTTCGCCGGGACAGGTAGCGACGAGCAGTACTTC
TRBJ2-4 NA TRBV20-1 NA CSANPTGVVAKNIQYF TGCAGTGCAAACCCAACGGGGGTCGTTGCCAAAAACATTCAGTACTTC
TRBJ2-5 NA TRBV7-8 many CASSLSQLQETQYF TGTGCCAGCAGCTTGAGCCAGCTCCAAGAGACCCAGTACTTC
TRBJ2-3 TRBD1 TRBV7-8 many CASSANRGTDTQYF TGTGCCAGCAGCGCCAACAGGGGTACAGATACGCAGTATTTT
TRBJ1-1 NA TRBV29-1 many CSVEKDILAAFF TGCAGCGTTGAAAAGGACATACTCGCAGCTTTCTTT
TRBJ1-6 NA TRBV5-6 few CASSLAAGVGSPLHF TGTGCCAGCAGCTTGGCGGCAGGGGTAGGATCACCCCTCCACTTT
TRBJ2-5 NA TRBV29-1 NA CSVVESGGQETQYF TGCAGCGTTGTGGAATCGGGTGGACAAGAGACCCAGTACTTC
TRBJ2-1 NA TRBV12-3/TRBV12-4 many CASSTPGEKQFF TGTGCCAGCAGTACCCCAGGGGAAAAGCAGTTCTTC
TRBJ2-7 TRBD1 TRBV6-2/TRBV6-3 many CASSLAGTAAYEQYF TGTGCCAGCAGCCTCGCCGGGACAGCCGCCTACGAGCAGTACTTC
TRBJ2-1 NA TRBV18 many CASSPTTGGEQFF TGTGCCAGCTCACCTACGACAGGCGGGGAGCAGTTCTTC